This is a list of T cell receptor beta chains from one sample in a study of blood T cell repertoires in COVID-19. Clones were read by immunoSEQ multiplex PCR, and TCRdb kept only the in-frame ones, dropping some. The sample holds roughly 180,000 clones, around 83% seen once. The sequencing sample was made of peripheral blood. The source is a woman in her 50s with COVID-19, enrolled during active disease. The CDR3 runs from the conserved cysteine through the conserved F or W. D genes are given only for firm matches. Clone size is not always given. Where it is, it says once, few, many or a class for expanded clones.

j_gene | v_gene | abundance | d_gene | CDR3aa | CDR3nt
TRBJ2-3 | TRBV30 | NA | TRBD1 | CAWTPGQGADTQYF | TGTGCCTGGACCCCCGGACAGGGGGCAGATACGCAGTATTTT
TRBJ2-5 | TRBV7-9 | NA | TRBD2 | CASSLAPSGVQETQYF | TGTGCCAGCAGCTTAGCCCCGAGCGGGGTCCAAGAGACCCAGTACTTC
TRBJ1-6 | TRBV27 | NA | TRBD1 | CASWRDSSSPLHF | TGTGCCAGCTGGCGGGACAGTTCCTCACCCCTCCACTTT
TRBJ2-7 | TRBV12-3/TRBV12-4 | NA | NA | CASSLNSQQGRYF | TGTGCCAGCAGTTTGAATTCCCAGCAGGGGAGGTACTTC
TRBJ2-3 | TRBV6-1 | NA | TRBD1 | CASSVPPRDRDPTDTQYF | TGTGCCAGCAGTGTCCCCCCCCGGGACAGGGACCCCACAGATACGCAGTATTTT
TRBJ2-2 | TRBV10-2 | NA | TRBD1 | CASSDSGGTGELFF | TGCGCCAGCAGTGATTCAGGGGGCACCGGGGAGCTGTTTTTT
TRBJ2-2 | TRBV3-1/TRBV3-2 | NA | NA | CASSRLANTGELFF | TGTGCCAGTAGTCGTCTAGCAAACACCGGGGAGCTGTTTTTT
TRBJ1-2 | TRBV12-3/TRBV12-4 | NA | TRBD1 | CASSLTGRNYTF | TGTGCCAGCAGTCTGACAGGGCGGAACTACACCTTC
TRBJ2-7 | TRBV18 | NA | TRBD2 | CASGGGWYEQYF | TGTGCCAGCGGCGGGGGGTGGTACGAGCAGTACTTC
TRBJ2-3 | TRBV5-1 | NA | NA | CASLVYRGSTDTQYF | TGCGCCAGCCTCGTGTATCGGGGTAGCACAGATACGCAGTATTTT
TRBJ2-7 | TRBV4-1 | once | NA | CASSQEVTNREQYF | TGCGCCAGCAGCCAAGAAGTGACTAACCGCGAGCAGTACTTC
TRBJ2-1 | TRBV7-3 | NA | TRBD1 | CASGQGGDEQFF | TGTGCCAGTGGACAGGGGGGCGATGAGCAGTTCTTC
TRBJ2-7 | TRBV10-2 | NA | NA | CASSESWGRRAYEQYF | TGCGCCAGCAGTGAGTCATGGGGAAGGCGGGCCTACGAGCAGTACTTC
TRBJ1-4 | TRBV5-4 | few | TRBD1 | CASSTRTGNEKLFF | TGTGCCAGCAGCACCAGGACAGGGAATGAAAAACTGTTTTTT
TRBJ2-3 | TRBV6-2/TRBV6-3 | NA | NA | CASSPLSGGPTNTDTQYF | TGTGCCAGCAGCCCTCTTAGCGGAGGGCCTACGAACACAGATACGCAGTATTTT
TRBJ1-3 | TRBV28 | NA | TRBD1 | CASSRADRVAGNTIYF | TGTGCCAGCAGCCGCGCTGACAGGGTAGCTGGAAACACCATATATTTT
TRBJ2-1 | TRBV30 | few | NA | CAWSKGGSQGRQFF | TGTGCCTGGAGTAAGGGAGGTTCCCAGGGCCGGCAGTTCTTC
TRBJ2-3 | TRBV4-1 | NA | NA | CASSQKPPGRVGTDTQYF | TGCGCCAGCAGCCAGAAACCCCCCGGCCGGGTCGGCACAGATACGCAGTATTTT
TRBJ2-1 | TRBV6-6 | NA | TRBD2 | CASSPTSGGVPLSNEQFF | TGTGCCAGCAGTCCGACTAGCGGGGGGGTTCCCCTCTCCAATGAGCAGTTCTTC
TRBJ2-1 | TRBV9 | NA | TRBD2 | CASSVVDSSGANYNEQFF | TGTGCCAGCAGCGTAGTCGACTCTAGCGGGGCCAACTACAATGAGCAGTTCTTC
TRBJ2-1 | TRBV29-1 | NA | NA | CSAEATNNEQFF | TGCAGCGCCGAGGCCACAAACAATGAGCAGTTCTTC
TRBJ2-5 | TRBV2 | NA | TRBD2 | CASSELRGAAETQYF | TGTGCCAGCAGTGAACTGCGGGGGGCGGCGGAGACCCAGTACTTC
TRBJ2-3 | TRBV6-2/TRBV6-3 | NA | TRBD2 | CASSRGSGGGFTDTQYF | TGTGCCAGCAGTCGGGGTTCTGGCGGGGGGTTCACAGATACGCAGTATTTT
TRBJ1-5 | TRBV21-1 | few | NA | CASSKGHHNQPQHF | TGTGCCAGCAGCAAAGGACACCACAATCAGCCCCAGCATTTT
TRBJ2-5 | TRBV10-1 | NA | NA | CASSDAQGETQYF | TGCGCCAGCAGCGACGCGCAGGGTGAGACCCAGTACTTC
TRBJ2-1 | TRBV7-9 | once | TRBD2 | CASSLPSGRSSYNEQFF | TGTGCCAGCAGCTTACCTAGCGGGAGGAGCTCCTACAATGAGCAGTTCTTC
TRBJ2-1 | TRBV29-1 | NA | TRBD2 | CSVDGGVYNEQFF | TGCAGCGTTGACGGGGGGGTTTACAATGAGCAGTTCTTC
TRBJ2-1 | TRBV6-6 | NA | NA | CASSPLSGNEQFF | TGTGCCAGCAGCCCGCTGTCCGGCAATGAGCAGTTCTTC
TRBJ1-2 | TRBV12-3/TRBV12-4 | NA | NA | CASSLSDTYGYTF | TGTGCCAGCAGCCTCTCAGATACCTATGGCTACACCTTC
TRBJ2-2 | TRBV2 | once | TRBD2 | CASTLGTSGSNTGELFF | TGTGCCAGCACCCTCGGGACTAGCGGATCGAACACCGGGGAGCTGTTTTTT
TRBJ1-2 | TRBV2 | NA | TRBD1 | CASSYNTGVNYGYTF | TGTGCCAGCAGTTACAACACAGGGGTTAACTATGGCTACACCTTC
TRBJ1-1 | TRBV11-2 | NA | NA | CASAGNTEAFF | TGTGCCAGCGCGGGGAACACTGAAGCTTTCTTT
TRBJ2-7 | TRBV4-2 | once | NA | CASSQGQFYEQYF | TGTGCCAGCAGCCAAGGACAGTTCTACGAGCAGTACTTC
TRBJ2-3 | TRBV9 | NA | TRBD2 | CASSVGLAGGTNTDTQYF | TGTGCCAGCAGCGTAGGACTAGCGGGGGGCACCAACACAGATACGCAGTATTTT
TRBJ1-3 | TRBV5-1 | once | NA | CASSLAEGDLGNTIYF | TGCGCCAGCAGCTTGGCCGAGGGAGACCTTGGAAACACCATATATTTT
TRBJ1-6 | TRBV2 | NA | TRBD1 | CASSDHRGSSPLHF | TGTGCCAGCAGTGATCACAGGGGTAGCTCACCCCTCCACTTT
TRBJ2-3 | TRBV6-2/TRBV6-3 | NA | TRBD2 | CASSYGTSGSTDTQYF | TGTGCCAGCAGTTACGGGACTAGCGGTAGCACAGATACGCAGTATTTT
TRBJ2-7 | TRBV5-6 | NA | NA | CASSLTGVGEQYF | TGTGCCAGCAGCTTGACCGGGGTGGGAGAGCAGTACTTC
TRBJ2-1 | TRBV19 | NA | TRBD2 | CARDGAGGPYEQFF | TGTGCCAGGGACGGAGCGGGGGGACCCTATGAGCAGTTCTTC
TRBJ1-2 | TRBV7-6 | NA | NA | CASSTPGGEPGVNYGYTF | TGTGCCAGCAGCACCCCGGGAGGCGAACCGGGGGTTAACTATGGCTACACCTTC
TRBJ2-5 | TRBV6-5 | NA | NA | CASSRQVQGETQYF | TGTGCCAGCTCAAGACAGGTACAGGGAGAGACCCAGTACTTC
TRBJ1-1 | TRBV28 | NA | NA | CASHMADTEAFF | TGTGCCAGCCACATGGCGGACACTGAAGCTTTCTTT
TRBJ2-1 | TRBV3-1/TRBV3-2 | once | NA | CASSQVEGNEQFF | TGTGCCAGCAGCCAAGTAGAGGGAAATGAGCAGTTCTTC
TRBJ2-7 | TRBV6-1 | NA | NA | CASSDLGRDYEQYF | TGTGCCAGCAGTGACCTGGGCAGGGACTACGAGCAGTACTTC
TRBJ1-6 | TRBV7-2 | NA | NA | CASSEQGRVGSPLHF | TGTGCCAGCAGCGAGCAGGGCAGGGTTGGTTCACCCCTCCACTTT
TRBJ2-1 | TRBV30 | NA | NA | CAWSLLGEANNEQFF | TGTGCCTGGAGTTTGCTGGGAGAGGCGAACAATGAGCAGTTCTTC
TRBJ2-5 | TRBV5-4 | few | TRBD2 | CASSTTSEETQYF | TGTGCCAGCAGCACCACTAGCGAAGAGACCCAGTACTTC
TRBJ2-5 | TRBV27 | NA | TRBD1 | CASSARTGPGETQYF | TGTGCCAGCAGTGCGCGGACAGGACCTGGGGAGACCCAGTACTTC
TRBJ2-3 | TRBV7-2 | NA | NA | CASSLFSASTDTQYF | TGTGCCAGCAGCTTGTTCAGCGCCAGCACAGATACGCAGTATTTT
TRBJ2-2 | TRBV19 | NA | TRBD2 | CASSPGGGWGTGELFF | TGTGCCAGTAGTCCCGGCGGGGGGTGGGGCACCGGGGAGCTGTTTTTT
TRBJ2-3 | TRBV7-9 | NA | TRBD2 | CASSLRGGLGDTQYF | TGTGCCAGCAGCCTGCGGGGGGGGCTGGGAGATACGCAGTATTTT
TRBJ1-2 | TRBV30 | NA | NA | CAWSVVWTGVNYGYTF | TGTGCCTGGAGTGTAGTGTGGACTGGGGTTAACTATGGCTACACCTTC
TRBJ2-3 | TRBV2 | once | TRBD2 | CASSKRTSGGPDTQYF | TGTGCCAGCAGTAAACGGACTAGCGGGGGGCCAGATACGCAGTATTTT
TRBJ2-1 | TRBV19 | NA | NA | CASSPTGADPNEQFF | TGTGCCAGTAGTCCCACAGGAGCCGATCCTAATGAGCAGTTCTTC
TRBJ2-3 | TRBV27 | NA | NA | CASSTPGLPSGAQYF | TGTGCCAGCAGCACCCCGGGACTCCCCTCGGGCGCGCAGTATTTT
TRBJ1-2 | TRBV6-2/TRBV6-3 | NA | NA | CASSYSAGAIYGYTF | TGTGCCAGCAGTTACTCGGCAGGGGCGATTTATGGCTACACCTTC